This entry features one T cell receptor (beta chain) sequence. Its antigen is not identified. The CDR3 spans 15 residues. Trimming took 0 bases from V and 5 from J, leaving 16 bases between them. In germline, CDR1 is DFQATT, CDR2 SNEGSKA (reference sequence). MiXCR was run by TCRdb on the reads, yielding one entry per CDR3 protein. The sample consists of around 900,000 distinct CDR3 sequences, around 29% of them appearing once. The source of the sample is a study of T cell repertoires in cytomegalovirus infection. Whole-study context: It was the public TCR beta signatures that indicated both CMV infection and matching HLA type. Study-level results: Public TCR beta family frequency separated CMV-and-HLA carriers, including in an independent cohort.

Source: cultured CD8+ T cells from PBMCs, taken from culture after CMV antigen stimulation. The chain is built from TRBV20-1 and TRBJ1-2; TRBD1 might be the D (6 bases). This receptor was identified in a human donor in good health (CMV status not recorded). Some clones in this sample may be carry-over from other donors' samples. CDR3 amino acids: CSARDQTGAPYGYTF. CDR3 in DNA: TGCAGTGCTAGAGACCAGACAGGTGCCCCTTATGGCTACACCTTC.